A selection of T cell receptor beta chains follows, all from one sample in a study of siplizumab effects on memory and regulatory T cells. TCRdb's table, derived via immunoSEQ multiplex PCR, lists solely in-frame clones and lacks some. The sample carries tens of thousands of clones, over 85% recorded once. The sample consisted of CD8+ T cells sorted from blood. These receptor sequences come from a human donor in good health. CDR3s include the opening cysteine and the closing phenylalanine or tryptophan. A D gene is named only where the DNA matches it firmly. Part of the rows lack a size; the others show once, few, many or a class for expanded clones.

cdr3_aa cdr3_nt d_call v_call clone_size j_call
CASADRDTEAFF TGTGCCAGCGCCGACAGGGACACTGAAGCTTTCTTT TRBD1 TRBV7-9 - TRBJ1-1
CASSERDNTEAFF TGTGCCAGCAGTGAGAGAGATAACACTGAAGCTTTCTTT - TRBV6-1 - TRBJ1-1
CASSLSHGGRNTEAFF TGTGCCAGCAGTTTATCCCACGGCGGCAGGAACACTGAAGCTTTCTTT - TRBV27 - TRBJ1-1
CASGQVGTGNGYTF TGTGCCAGCGGCCAAGTGGGAACAGGGAATGGCTACACCTTC - TRBV9 few TRBJ1-2
CASRTSGSGYEQYF TGTGCCAGCAGGACTAGCGGGTCAGGGTACGAGCAGTACTTC TRBD2 TRBV11-3 - TRBJ2-7
CASTERRATEFF TGTGCCAGCACCGAGAGGCGGGCCACGGAATTCTTC - TRBV2 - TRBJ2-1
CAWKTGGWNTIYF TGTGCCTGGAAGACAGGGGGATGGAACACCATATATTTT TRBD1 TRBV30 - TRBJ1-3
CASSLSPAGELFF TGTGCCAGCAGTTTATCACCGGCCGGGGAGCTGTTTTTT - TRBV27 few TRBJ2-2
CASSLGQGVTYEQYF TGTGCCAGCAGCCTCGGACAGGGTGTGACCTACGAGCAGTACTTC TRBD1 TRBV5-4 - TRBJ2-7
CASSQGRFSGYTF TGTGCCAGCAGCCAAGGACGATTTTCCGGCTACACCTTC - TRBV14 - TRBJ1-2
CATSRQRTGGYYEQYF TGTGCCACCAGCAGACAGCGGACAGGGGGCTACTACGAGCAGTACTTC TRBD1 TRBV15 - TRBJ2-7
CASSLGGGRSSYNSPLHF TGTGCCAGCAGCTTAGGCGGTGGGCGTAGCTCCTATAATTCACCCCTCCACTTT - TRBV7-6 - TRBJ1-6
CASSYGRGQYF TGTGCCAGCAGTTACGGGAGGGGGCAGTACTTC TRBD2 TRBV6-6 - TRBJ2-7
CASTVGWGEGYYEQYF TGTGCCAGCACGGTTGGATGGGGGGAGGGGTACTACGAGCAGTACTTC TRBD2 TRBV6-6 - TRBJ2-7
CAWSSHSNQPQHF TGTGCCTGGAGTTCCCATAGCAATCAGCCCCAGCATTTT - TRBV30 - TRBJ1-5
CASSESVVFRVGYNEQFF TGTGCCAGCAGTGAATCTGTTGTCTTCAGGGTCGGTTACAATGAGCAGTTCTTC - TRBV25-1 - TRBJ2-1
CASSQGSGQPQHF TGCGCCAGCAGCCAAGGATCGGGGCAGCCCCAGCATTTT - TRBV4-1 - TRBJ1-5
CASSLGAGEAETQYF TGTGCCAGCAGCTTGGGAGCGGGAGAGGCGGAGACCCAGTACTTC TRBD2 TRBV7-9 - TRBJ2-5
CASSPWGGMTDTQYF TGTGCCAGCAGCCCCTGGGGGGGTATGACAGATACGCAGTATTTT TRBD2 TRBV7-9 - TRBJ2-3
CASSDSESTDTQYF TGTGCCAGCAGTGACTCGGAGAGCACAGATACGCAGTATTTT - TRBV6-4 - TRBJ2-3
CASSQGLHGEQFF TGTGCCAGCAGCCAGGGACTTCACGGGGAGCAGTTCTTC - TRBV25-1 - TRBJ2-1
CAWSEGSPNQPQHF TGTGCCTGGAGTGAGGGGAGCCCGAATCAGCCCCAGCATTTT - TRBV30 - TRBJ1-5
CASSLAGPVQGEQYF TGTGCCAGCAGCTTGGCCGGGCCCGTCCAGGGCGAGCAGTACTTC - TRBV5-4 - TRBJ2-7
CASSLLGANTGELFF TGTGCCAGTAGCCTATTGGGGGCGAACACCGGGGAGCTGTTTTTT - TRBV19 - TRBJ2-2
CASSQPGQTFNEQFF TGCGCCAGCAGTCAACCGGGACAGACCTTCAATGAGCAGTTCTTC TRBD1 TRBV4-1 - TRBJ2-1
CASSLRGGREQFF TGTGCCAGCAGTTTACGGGGGGGCCGAGAGCAGTTCTTC TRBD2 TRBV6-5 - TRBJ2-1
CASSPRGGASQETQYF TGTGCCAGCAGCCCCAGAGGCGGGGCCAGCCAAGAGACCCAGTACTTC - TRBV11-1 - TRBJ2-5
CASSPRVVAGSYEQYF TGCGCCAGCAGCCCCCGTGTGGTAGCGGGGTCCTACGAGCAGTACTTC TRBD2 TRBV4-3 - TRBJ2-7
CASSPQTDFNTEAFF TGTGCCAGCAGCCCGCAGACTGATTTCAACACTGAAGCTTTCTTT - TRBV7-9 - TRBJ1-1
CASSPHEVLDTQYF TGTGCCAGCAGCCCTCACGAGGTTTTGGATACGCAGTATTTT - TRBV14 - TRBJ2-3
CASSGSGAQGEKLFF TGTGCCAGCAGTGGCTCGGGGGCGCAAGGTGAAAAACTGTTTTTT - TRBV6-5 - TRBJ1-4
CASRGFGQDYGYTF TGTGCCAGCAGGGGATTTGGACAGGACTATGGCTACACCTTC TRBD1 TRBV6-1 - TRBJ1-2
CASSFGGFSTDTQYF TGTGCCAGCAGCTTTGGGGGATTCAGCACAGATACGCAGTATTTT - TRBV7-2 - TRBJ2-3
CASSSTGMSSYEQYF TGTGCCAGCAGCTCCACAGGCATGAGCTCCTACGAGCAGTACTTC - TRBV7-9 - TRBJ2-7
CASSIGTTNEQFF TGTGCCAGCAGTATCGGGACTACCAATGAGCAGTTCTTC TRBD2 TRBV13 - TRBJ2-1
CASSYLTGGVKAFF TGTGCCAGCAGTTACCTTACAGGGGGCGTTAAGGCTTTCTTT TRBD1 TRBV27 - TRBJ1-1
CASSLLAGTDTQYF TGTGCCAGCAGCCTACTAGCGGGCACAGATACGCAGTATTTT TRBD2 TRBV6-4 - TRBJ2-3
CAISPGTGHDEQYF TGTGCCATCAGCCCGGGGACAGGGCATGACGAGCAGTACTTC TRBD1 TRBV10-3 - TRBJ2-7
CASSQGVQETQYF TGCGCCAGCAGCCAAGGAGTCCAAGAGACCCAGTACTTC - TRBV4-3 once TRBJ2-5
CASSPRTDYTGELFF TGTGCCAGCAGTCCTCGGACTGATTACACCGGGGAGCTGTTTTTT - TRBV27 medium-sized TRBJ2-2
CASSTRDSLYGYTF TGTGCCAGCAGCACTCGGGACAGCCTCTATGGCTACACCTTC TRBD1 TRBV28 - TRBJ1-2